The next 15 T cell receptor beta chains were all read from a single sample in a study of CD8 T cells in ankylosing spondylitis. Study observations and caveats: Among TCR beta sequences, a motif of eight or nine highly homologous variants appeared characteristic of ankylosing spondylitis blood.

These receptors are not linked to any known antigen. Via MiXCR, TCRdb re-called the 5' RACE reads, giving one row per CDR3 protein. Counted here are 650,000 to 800,000 distinct CDR3 sequences, around 17% occurring once; the ten biggest clones make up around a fifth. Material: blood, either unsorted or a sorted T cell fraction (not recorded which). These receptors were collected from a male donor with ankylosing spondylitis.

The rearrangement uses TRBV11-2 and TRBJ2-1; no clear D. CDR1 SGHAT and CDR2 FQNNGV come from the germline V gene. This CDR3 comprises 16 residues. V was cut by 3 bases and J by 6 bases, with 18 bases left in between. DNA of the CDR3: TGTGCCAGCAGCTTTCTTGTCGGACCTGGGGTCAATGAGCAGTTCTTC. Its protein is CASSFLVGPGVNEQFF.

The CDR3 protein is CSARGEEKLNTEAFF. The CDR3 DNA sequence: TGCAGTGCTAGAGGGGAAGAGAAATTGAACACTGAAGCTTTCTTT. The chain is built from TRBV20-1 and TRBJ1-1, with D unresolved. The CDR3 length is 15 residues. V was cut by 1 base and J by 0 bases, with 12 bases left in between. CDR1 and CDR2 from the germline V gene are DFQATT and SNEGSKA (reference sequence).

The V gene is TRBV5-1, the J gene TRBJ2-7; 10 positions match TRBD1. The ends lost 1 base at V and 5 bases at J; junction bases unmatched: 9. Germline CDR1 reads SGHRS; CDR2 reads YFSETQ. The CDR3 runs 16 residues. CDR3 in DNA: TGCGCCAGCAGCTTGACCCTAGACAGGGGGCGGGACGAGCAGTACTTC. Translating it yields CASSLTLDRGRDEQYF.

The V gene is TRBV3-1, the J gene TRBJ2-1, with 9 bases lining up with TRBD1. CDR1 is LGHDT and CDR2 is YNNKEL in the germline V gene (reference sequence). Unmatched junction bases numbered 8, after V lost 1 base and J lost 7 bases. The CDR3 contains 16 residues. The CDR3 region is CASSQAGVQGANEQFF. CDR3 DNA sequence: TGTGCCAGCAGCCAAGCGGGGGTACAGGGGGCGAATGAGCAGTTCTTC.

This clonotype has only a few counts. V and J are TRBV12-3 or TRBV12-4 and TRBJ2-3, with 7 bases fitting TRBD1. V trimming: 6 bases; J trimming: 7 bases; junction bases outside the gene matches: 4. The CDR3 has 12 residues. In DNA form, the CDR3 reads TGTGCCAGCAGCCTGGGACAGCATACGCAGTATTTT. Protein: CASSLGQHTQYF.

This clonotype has just a few counts. The V and J genes are TRBV20-1 and TRBJ1-4, with a weak D call TRBD1 (6 bases). CDR1 and CDR2 (germline): DFQATT, SNEGSKA (reference sequence). The CDR3 loop spans 14 amino acids. Trimming stripped 6 bases from V and 8 bases from J, with 19 bases between. The CDR3 sequence: CSAKVSGVWEKLFF. The CDR3 coding sequence is TGCAGTGCAAAAGTGTCAGGGGTTTGGGAAAAACTGTTTTTT.

J is TRBJ2-2 and V is TRBV20-1; TRBD1 agrees at 7 bases. The trim removed 6 bases at V and 6 bases at J, leaving 13 bases unmatched. Germline V gene lookup returns CDR1 DFQATT and CDR2 SNEGSKA (reference sequence). This CDR3 comprises 15 residues. CDR3 in amino acids: CSATETGVGAGELFF. The CDR3 coding sequence is TGCAGTGCCACGGAAACAGGGGTTGGTGCCGGGGAGCTGTTTTTT.

This chain links TRBV7-2 with TRBJ2-7, with TRBD2 identical over 8 bases. The germline V gene has CDR1 SGHTA and CDR2 FQGNSA. Germline trimming cut 5 bases from V and 4 bases from J; bases unmatched to any gene: 10. This CDR3 is 15 amino acids long. CDR3 DNA sequence: TGTGCCAGCAGCCGCCCCGAACTAGCGGTTTACGAGCAGTACTTC. This translates into CASSRPELAVYEQYF. Using reference TRBV7-2 and TRBJ2-7 for the parts outside the CDR3, the full variable domain is GAGVSQSPSNKVTEKGKDVELRCDPISGHTALYWYRQSLGQGLEFLIYFQGNSAPDKSGLPSDRFSAERTGGSVSTLTIQRTQQEDSAVYLCASSRPELAVYEQYFGPGTRLTVT.

About this clonotype itself: A read error may produce the germline difference seen at one junction end. The CDR3 region is CASSRPTSGEQETQYF. The CDR3 DNA sequence: TGTGCTAGCAGCCGCCCCACTAGCGGGGAACAAGAGACCCAGTACTTC. The chain recombines TRBV7-7 with TRBJ2-5, with 10 bases matching TRBD2. This CDR3 is built from 16 residues. Germline V gives CDR1 SSHAT, CDR2 FNYEAQ (reference sequence).

This clonotype was recorded a few times. V and J are TRBV10-3 and TRBJ1-2, with D possibly being TRBD1 (6 bases). Germline V gene data show CDR1 as ENHRY and CDR2 as SYGVKD. The CDR3 covers 17 residues. V lost 2 bases, J lost 4 bases, and 20 bases lay in between. The CDR3 loop reads CAISERWGGQQGYGYTF. CDR3 DNA: TGTGCCATCAGTGAGAGGTGGGGCGGACAACAGGGCTATGGCTACACCTTC.

The rearrangement uses TRBV5-1 and TRBJ2-3; TRBD2 agrees at 8 bases. CDR1 SGHRS and CDR2 YFSETQ come from the germline V gene. V dropped 4 bases and J dropped 2; count of bases not matched to a gene: 6. CDR3 length: 15 residues. The CDR3 protein is CASSGGLVLTDTQYF. CDR3 coding DNA: TGCGCCAGCAGCGGGGGACTAGTTCTCACAGATACGCAGTATTTT.

The V call is TRBV12-3 or TRBV12-4, the J call TRBJ1-1; D perhaps matches TRBD1 (5 bases). The V gene lost 4 bases and the J gene lost 1 base, with 16 bases spanning the gap. The CDR3 has 16 residues. The CDR3 here is CASSSPGGGENTEAFF. The CDR3 nucleotides are TGTGCCAGCAGTTCGCCCGGCGGGGGGGAGAACACTGAAGCTTTCTTT.

The chain is built from TRBV14 and TRBJ1-1; possible D gene TRBD1, 6 bases. Germline CDR1 reads SGHDN; CDR2 reads FVKESK. Trimming removed 10 bases at V and 0 bases at J, with 12 bases between. CDR3 length: 13 residues. The CDR3 reads CATSNRVNTEAFF. The CDR3 nucleotides are TGTGCCACCTCGAACAGGGTGAACACTGAAGCTTTCTTT.

The chain is built from TRBV4-3 and TRBJ1-2, with D tentatively TRBD1 (6 bases). The V and J ends lost 3 bases and 3 bases respectively, with 14 bases between them. CDR1 is LGHNA and CDR2 is YSLEER in the germline V gene. This CDR3 has 15 residues. CDR3 amino acids: CASSHDRSGDYGYTF. DNA for the CDR3: TGCGCCAGCAGCCACGACAGGTCAGGGGACTATGGCTACACCTTC.

This clonotype occurred a few times. The chain uses TRBV20-1 and TRBJ2-2; a weak D match, TRBD2 (5 bases). The V gene's germline CDR1 is DFQATT and CDR2 SNEGSKA (reference sequence). Trimming took 0 bases from V and 9 from J, leaving 11 bases between them. The CDR3 is 13 amino acids. CDR3 sequence: CSARDWTGRELFF. In DNA, the CDR3 is TGCAGTGCTAGAGATTGGACCGGGAGGGAGCTGTTTTTT.